The 11 T cell receptor beta chains presented below share a single source sample, sequenced in a study of blood T cell repertoires in COVID-19. Using immunoSEQ multiplex PCR, the repertoire was profiled, and TCRdb retains in-frame clones only, with some absent. The table shows 210,000 or so clones, with roughly four fifths occurring only once. The sequenced sample was peripheral blood. These receptors came from a woman aged 40 to 49 with acute or convalescent COVID-19.

The DNA of the CDR3 is TGTGCCAGCAGCTTTGGAGATGTCTACAATGAGCAGTTCTTC. It translates to CASSFGDVYNEQFF. The gene calls are TRBV5-4 and TRBJ2-1; D is ambiguous. Germline CDR1 and CDR2: SGHNT and YYREEE (reference sequence). The CDR3 has 14 amino acids. Between the trimmed V and J ends, which lost 2 bases and 3 bases, there was a span of 9 bases.

The chain employs TRBV2 and TRBJ2-1; D might be TRBD2 (5 bases). Germline V lookup: CDR1 SNHLY, CDR2 FYNNEI. The CDR3 has 13 amino acids. CDR3 loop: CAEGGLGENEQFF. CDR3 sequence (DNA): TGTGCAGAGGGCGGGTTGGGTGAGAATGAGCAGTTCTTC.

This chain connects TRBV4-1 to TRBJ1-2, with D maybe TRBD1 (5 bases). The CDR3 sequence is 14 residues long. Germline-derived CDR1 and CDR2 are MGHRA and YSYEKL. V gave up 4 bases and J gave up 5 bases, with 14 bases separating them. The CDR3 coding sequence is TGCGCCAGCAGCCGCCAGGGATCGGAGTATGGCTACACCTTC. This translates into CASSRQGSEYGYTF.

V is TRBV9 and J is TRBJ2-3; TRBD2 matches 9 bases. Germline CDR1 SGDLS, CDR2 YYNGEE. J gave up 2 bases and V 3 bases, and 7 bases lay outside the gene matches. The CDR3 has 16 amino acids. In DNA form, the CDR3 reads TGTGCCAGCAGCGACCGACTAGCGGTGTTCACAGATACGCAGTATTTT. This encodes CASSDRLAVFTDTQYF.

The chain employs TRBV19 and TRBJ1-3; D remains unclear. Germline CDR1 LNHDA, CDR2 SQIVND (reference sequence). The CDR3 is made up of 16 amino acids. Trimming stripped 1 base from V and 0 bases from J, with 10 bases between. The CDR3: CASSIVRVTSGNTIYF. The CDR3 bases are TGTGCCAGTAGTATAGTGCGGGTTACCTCTGGAAACACCATATATTTT.

The table lists this clone with a count of one. The V gene is TRBV2, the J gene TRBJ1-2; 9 bases are a match to TRBD1. After removal of 7 bases from V and 8 bases from J, the junction contained 14 bases not matched to a gene. The CDR3 is 15 amino acids. Germline assignment: CDR1 SNHLY and CDR2 FYNNEI. CDR3 bases: TGTGCCAGCACGGGTCAGCTCGGGACAGGGATAGGCTACACCTTC. As protein: CASTGQLGTGIGYTF.

The V and J genes are TRBV7-2 and TRBJ2-1; no definite D call. CDR3 length: 14 amino acids. The germline V gene has CDR1 SGHTA and CDR2 FQGNSA. Trimming removed 5 bases at V and 8 bases at J, with 16 bases between. This chain's CDR3 is CASSLSTVSDEQFF. The DNA of the CDR3 is TGTGCCAGCAGCCTCTCCACGGTCTCGGATGAGCAGTTCTTC.

This chain uses TRBV10-3 with TRBJ2-3; tentative D call: TRBD2 (6 bases). CDR3 size: 15 residues. Germline V lookup: CDR1 ENHRY, CDR2 SYGVKD. The ends were cut back, 2 bases at V and 2 bases at J, with 11 bases in the middle. CDR3: CAISEGGTLTDTQYF. CDR3 bases: TGTGCCATCAGTGAGGGGGGGACTCTCACAGATACGCAGTATTTT.

The chain employs TRBV10-1 and TRBJ2-2; 8 positions match TRBD1. Germline assignment: CDR1 WNHNN and CDR2 SYGVQD (reference sequence). The junction had 6 bases not matched to a gene; V was cut back by 3 bases and J by 6 bases. This CDR3 spans 15 amino acids. The CDR3 sequence: CASSEWTGSPGELFF. In DNA form, the CDR3 reads TGCGCCAGCAGTGAATGGACAGGGTCCCCCGGGGAGCTGTTTTTT.

The genes are TRBV30 and TRBJ2-3; D is possibly TRBD2 (5 bases). The CDR3 is 14 amino acids. Trimming cost V 1 base and J 1 base, with 9 bases left between them. Germline CDR1 reads GTSNPN; CDR2 reads SVGIG (reference sequence). CDR3 amino acids: CAWSEGAGTDTQYF. Written as DNA, the CDR3 is TGTGCCTGGAGTGAAGGAGCGGGCACAGATACGCAGTATTTT.

This clone was seen a handful of times. The chain is built from TRBV27 and TRBJ1-2; the match to TRBD1 covers 10 bases. V lost 4 bases, J lost 8 bases, and 13 bases stayed unmatched. The CDR3 is 16 amino acids. CDR1 and CDR2 from the germline V gene are MNHEY and SMNVEV (reference sequence). CDR3 in DNA: TGTGCCAGCAGTTCAACCCCGGGACAGGGGTTGGGAGGCTACACCTTC. It specifies CASSSTPGQGLGGYTF.